The 3 T cell receptor beta chains below all came from one sample that was sequenced in a study of blood T cell repertoires in COVID-19. The data were produced by immunoSEQ multiplex PCR, yet TCRdb's version contains in-frame clones alone and is incomplete. The top ten hold over 8.5% of the sample, which has around 93,000 clones, over 80% seen once. The sample taken for sequencing was peripheral blood. These receptors all stem from a man aged 80 or over with acute or convalescent COVID-19.

This chain uses TRBV5-1 with TRBJ1-4; TRBD1 matches at 7 bases. Looked up from germline, CDR1 is SGHRS and CDR2 is YFSETQ. The junction had 4 bases not matched to a gene; V was cut back by 3 bases and J by 8 bases. The CDR3 runs to 13 residues. The CDR3 nucleotides read TGCGCCAGCAGCTCACAGGGGTGGGAAAAACTGTTTTTT. This translates into CASSSQGWEKLFF. Full variable domain (remainder filled in from reference TRBV5-1 and TRBJ1-4): KAGVTQTPRYLIKTRGQQVTLSCSPISGHRSVSWYQQTPGQGLQFLFEYFSETQRNKGNFPGRFSGRQFSNSRSEMNVSTLELGDSALYLCASSSQGWEKLFFGSGTQLSVL.

The gene calls are TRBV5-1 and TRBJ1-1; TRBD1 might be the D (5 bases). CDR1 and CDR2 (germline): SGHRS, YFSETQ. The V end was cut by 0 bases, the J end by 6 bases, with 9 bases between. CDR3 length: 13 amino acids. CDR3 loop: CASSLGQGSEAFF. The DNA of the CDR3 is TGCGCCAGCAGCTTGGGGCAGGGATCTGAAGCTTTCTTT.

This chain's CDR3 is CASSSGFQNTEAFF. The DNA for the CDR3 is TGCGCCAGCAGCTCCGGGTTCCAGAACACTGAAGCTTTCTTT. The genes are TRBV5-1 and TRBJ1-1; D gene ambiguous. The germline gives CDR1 SGHRS, CDR2 YFSETQ. This CDR3 has 14 residues. V shed 3 bases and J shed 1 base, with 10 bases lying between them.